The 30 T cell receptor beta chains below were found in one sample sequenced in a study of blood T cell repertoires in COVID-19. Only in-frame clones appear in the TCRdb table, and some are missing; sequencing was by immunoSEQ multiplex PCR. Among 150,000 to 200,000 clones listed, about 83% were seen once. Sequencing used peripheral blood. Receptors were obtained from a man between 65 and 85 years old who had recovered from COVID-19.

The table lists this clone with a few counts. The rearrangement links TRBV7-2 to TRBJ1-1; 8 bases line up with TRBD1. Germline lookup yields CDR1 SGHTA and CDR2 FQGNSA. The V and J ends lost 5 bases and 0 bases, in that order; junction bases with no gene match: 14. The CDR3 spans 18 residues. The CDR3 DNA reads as TGTGCCAGCAGCCCGCGCGCCGGGACAGGCGAGCTGAACACTGAAGCTTTCTTT. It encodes CASSPRAGTGELNTEAFF.

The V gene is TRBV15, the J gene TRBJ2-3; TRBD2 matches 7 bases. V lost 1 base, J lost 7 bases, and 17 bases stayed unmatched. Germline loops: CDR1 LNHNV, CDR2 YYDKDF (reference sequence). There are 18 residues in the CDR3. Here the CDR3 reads CATSRGEGSSGVWHTQYF. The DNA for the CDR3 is TGTGCCACCAGCAGAGGGGAGGGTTCTTCGGGAGTATGGCATACGCAGTATTTT. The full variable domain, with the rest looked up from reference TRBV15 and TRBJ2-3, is DAMVIQNPRYQVTQFGKPVTLSCSQTLNHNVMYWYQQKSSQAPKLLFHYYDKDFNNEADTPDNFQSRRPNTSFCFLDIRSPGLGDTAMYLCATSRGEGSSGVWHTQYFGPGTRLTVL.

CDR3 nucleotides: TGTGCCAGCAGCTTGATCCAGGGACTAGCCTACGAGCAGTACTTC. Translating gives CASSLIQGLAYEQYF. J is TRBJ2-7 and V is TRBV5-5; TRBD2 matches 8 bases. The germline V gene has CDR1 SGHKS and CDR2 YYEKEE (reference sequence). V was clipped by 1 base and J by 2 bases; unmatched bases: 5. The CDR3 has 15 amino acids.

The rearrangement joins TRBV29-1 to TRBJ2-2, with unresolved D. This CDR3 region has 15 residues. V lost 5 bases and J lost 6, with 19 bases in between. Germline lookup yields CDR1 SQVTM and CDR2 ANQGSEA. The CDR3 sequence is CSVSGASGGPGELFF. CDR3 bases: TGCAGCGTTTCTGGAGCCTCCGGTGGTCCCGGGGAGCTGTTTTTT.

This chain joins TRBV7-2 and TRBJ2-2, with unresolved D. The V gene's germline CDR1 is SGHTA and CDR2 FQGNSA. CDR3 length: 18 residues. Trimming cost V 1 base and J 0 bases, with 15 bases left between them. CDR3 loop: CASSLVWFGGSNTGELFF. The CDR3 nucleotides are TGTGCCAGCAGCTTAGTGTGGTTTGGCGGTTCGAACACCGGGGAGCTGTTTTTT.

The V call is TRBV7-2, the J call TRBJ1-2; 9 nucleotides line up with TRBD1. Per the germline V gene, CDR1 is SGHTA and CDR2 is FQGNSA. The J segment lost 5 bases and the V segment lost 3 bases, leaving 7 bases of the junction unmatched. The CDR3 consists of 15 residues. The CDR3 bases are TGTGCCAGCAGCTTGCAATCGGGACAGGGTTATGGCTACACCTTC. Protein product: CASSLQSGQGYGYTF.

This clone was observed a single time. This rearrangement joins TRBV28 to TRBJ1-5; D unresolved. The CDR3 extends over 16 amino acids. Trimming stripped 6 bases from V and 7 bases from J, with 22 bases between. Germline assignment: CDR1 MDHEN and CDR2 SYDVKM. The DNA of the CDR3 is TGTGCCAGCAGGTTGTATACGGGAGACTTCTTCCAGCCCCAGCATTTT. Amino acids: CASRLYTGDFFQPQHF. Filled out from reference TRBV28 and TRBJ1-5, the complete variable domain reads DVKVTQSSRYLVKRTGEKVFLECVQDMDHENMFWYRQDPGLGLRLIYFSYDVKMKEKGDIPEGYSVSREKKERFSLILESASTNQTSMYLCASRLYTGDFFQPQHFGDGTRLSIL.

The chain's CDR3 is CASSLGSQGSNYGYTF. For the CDR3, the DNA is TGTGCCAGCAGCTTAGGGTCACAGGGGTCTAACTATGGCTACACCTTC. The chain joins TRBV7-6 to TRBJ1-2, with TRBD1 matching 7 bases. In germline, CDR1 is SGHVS, CDR2 FNYEAQ. Losses at the gene ends were 1 base for V and 0 bases for J; bases not matched to a gene: 5. The CDR3 consists of 16 residues.

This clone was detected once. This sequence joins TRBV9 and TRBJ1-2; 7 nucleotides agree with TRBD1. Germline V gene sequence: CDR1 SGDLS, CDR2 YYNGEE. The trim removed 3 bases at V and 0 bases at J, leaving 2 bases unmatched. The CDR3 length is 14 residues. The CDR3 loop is CASSEGQANYGYTF. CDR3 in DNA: TGTGCCAGCAGCGAAGGACAGGCTAACTATGGCTACACCTTC.

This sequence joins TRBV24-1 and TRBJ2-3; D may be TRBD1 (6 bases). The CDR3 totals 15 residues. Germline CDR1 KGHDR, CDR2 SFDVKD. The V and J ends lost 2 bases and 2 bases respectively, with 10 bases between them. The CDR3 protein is CATSDSRGHTDTQYF. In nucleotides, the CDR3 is TGTGCCACCAGTGATTCAAGGGGACACACAGATACGCAGTATTTT.

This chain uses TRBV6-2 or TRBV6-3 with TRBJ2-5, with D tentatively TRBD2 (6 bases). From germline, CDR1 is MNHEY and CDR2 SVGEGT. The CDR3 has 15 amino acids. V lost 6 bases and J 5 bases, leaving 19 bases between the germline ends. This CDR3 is CASSSYGGTGETQYF. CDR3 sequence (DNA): TGTGCCAGCAGCTCCTACGGCGGGACGGGGGAGACCCAGTACTTC.

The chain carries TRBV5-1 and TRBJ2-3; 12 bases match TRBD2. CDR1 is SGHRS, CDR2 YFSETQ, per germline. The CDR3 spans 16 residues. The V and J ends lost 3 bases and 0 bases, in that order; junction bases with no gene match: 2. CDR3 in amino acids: CASSSGLAGSTDTQYF. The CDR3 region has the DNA TGCGCCAGCAGCTCTGGACTAGCGGGAAGCACAGATACGCAGTATTTT. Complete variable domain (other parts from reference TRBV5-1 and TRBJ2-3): KAGVTQTPRYLIKTRGQQVTLSCSPISGHRSVSWYQQTPGQGLQFLFEYFSETQRNKGNFPGRFSGRQFSNSRSEMNVSTLELGDSALYLCASSSGLAGSTDTQYFGPGTRLTVL.

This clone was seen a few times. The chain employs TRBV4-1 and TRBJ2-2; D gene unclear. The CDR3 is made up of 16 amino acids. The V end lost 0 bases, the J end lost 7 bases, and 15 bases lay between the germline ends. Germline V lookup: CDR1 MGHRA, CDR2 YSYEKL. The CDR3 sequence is CASSQDPPRYDGELFF. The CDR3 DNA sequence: TGCGCCAGCAGCCAAGACCCCCCCCGGTACGACGGGGAGCTGTTTTTT.

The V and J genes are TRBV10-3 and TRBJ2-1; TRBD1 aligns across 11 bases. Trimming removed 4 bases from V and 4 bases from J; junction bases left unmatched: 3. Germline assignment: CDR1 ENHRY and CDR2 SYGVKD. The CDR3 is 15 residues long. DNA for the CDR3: TGTGCCATCAGTGGTGGACAGGGGGCTTACAATGAGCAGTTCTTC. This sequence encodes CAISGGQGAYNEQFF.

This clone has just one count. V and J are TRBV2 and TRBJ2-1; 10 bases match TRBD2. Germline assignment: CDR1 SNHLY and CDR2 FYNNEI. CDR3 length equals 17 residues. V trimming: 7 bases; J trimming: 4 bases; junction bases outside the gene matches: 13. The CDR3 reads CASIMLASSGSYNEQFF. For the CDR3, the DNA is TGTGCCAGCATCATGCTAGCCTCTAGCGGGAGTTACAATGAGCAGTTCTTC.

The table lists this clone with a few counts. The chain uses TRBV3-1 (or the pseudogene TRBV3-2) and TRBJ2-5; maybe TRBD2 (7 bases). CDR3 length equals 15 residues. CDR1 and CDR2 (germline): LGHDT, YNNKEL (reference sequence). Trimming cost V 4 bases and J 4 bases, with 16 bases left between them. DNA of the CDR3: TGTGCCAGCAGCCGGGGGGGCGCAAGGTCAGAGACCCAGTACTTC. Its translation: CASSRGGARSETQYF.

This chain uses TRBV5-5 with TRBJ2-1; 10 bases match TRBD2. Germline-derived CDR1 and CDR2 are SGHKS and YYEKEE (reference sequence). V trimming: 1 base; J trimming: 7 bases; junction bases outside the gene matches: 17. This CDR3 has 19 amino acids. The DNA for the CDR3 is TGTGCCAGCAGCTTGATCGGGACAATAGGGACTAGCGTCTTTAATGAGCAGTTCTTC. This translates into CASSLIGTIGTSVFNEQFF.

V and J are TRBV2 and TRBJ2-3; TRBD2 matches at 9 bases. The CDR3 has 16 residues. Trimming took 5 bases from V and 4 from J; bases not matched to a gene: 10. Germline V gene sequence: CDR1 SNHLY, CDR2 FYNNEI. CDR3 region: CASSSRPAGGADTQYF. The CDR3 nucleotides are TGTGCCAGCAGTTCCCGGCCAGCGGGAGGCGCAGATACGCAGTATTTT.

The CDR3 nucleotides read TGTGCCAGCAGTACAGGCAAGGCGAACTATGGCTACACCTTC. This gives the protein CASSTGKANYGYTF. J is TRBJ1-2 and V is TRBV6-5, with D tentatively TRBD1 (5 bases). V lost 5 bases to trimming and J lost 2 bases, with 12 bases between them. The CDR3 loop spans 14 amino acids. Germline V gene data show CDR1 as MNHEY and CDR2 as SVGAGI.

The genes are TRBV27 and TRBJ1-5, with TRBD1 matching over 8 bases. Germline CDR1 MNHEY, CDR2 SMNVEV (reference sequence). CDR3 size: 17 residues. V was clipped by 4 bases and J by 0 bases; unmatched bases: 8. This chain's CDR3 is CASSSGTGMNSNQPQHF. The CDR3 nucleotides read TGTGCCAGCAGTTCGGGGACAGGAATGAATAGCAATCAGCCCCAGCATTTT.

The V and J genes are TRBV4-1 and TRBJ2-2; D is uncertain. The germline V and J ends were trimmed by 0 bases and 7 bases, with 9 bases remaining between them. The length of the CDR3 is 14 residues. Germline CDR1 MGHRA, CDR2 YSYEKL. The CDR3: CASSQDPSIGELFF. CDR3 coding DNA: TGCGCCAGCAGCCAAGATCCCTCTATCGGGGAGCTGTTTTTT.

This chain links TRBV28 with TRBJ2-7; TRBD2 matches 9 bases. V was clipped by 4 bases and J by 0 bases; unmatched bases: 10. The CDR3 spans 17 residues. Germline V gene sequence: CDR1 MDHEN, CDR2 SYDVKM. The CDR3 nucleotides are TGTGCCAGCAGTTCCAGGTTCGCGGGAGGGAGCTCCTACGAGCAGTACTTC. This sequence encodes CASSSRFAGGSSYEQYF.

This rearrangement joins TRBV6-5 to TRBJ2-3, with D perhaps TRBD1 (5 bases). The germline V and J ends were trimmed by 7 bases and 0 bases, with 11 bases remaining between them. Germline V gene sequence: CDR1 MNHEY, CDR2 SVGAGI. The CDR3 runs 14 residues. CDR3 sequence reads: CASTEGASTDTQYF. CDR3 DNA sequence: TGTGCCAGCACCGAAGGGGCCAGCACAGATACGCAGTATTTT.

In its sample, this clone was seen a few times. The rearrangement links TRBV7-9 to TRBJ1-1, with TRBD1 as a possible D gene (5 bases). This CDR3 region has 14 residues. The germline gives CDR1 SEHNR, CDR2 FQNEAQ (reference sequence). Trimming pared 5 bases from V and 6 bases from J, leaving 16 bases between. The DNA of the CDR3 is TGTGCCAGCAGCCCTTGGGACGGGGAGGCTGAAGCTTTCTTT. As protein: CASSPWDGEAEAFF.

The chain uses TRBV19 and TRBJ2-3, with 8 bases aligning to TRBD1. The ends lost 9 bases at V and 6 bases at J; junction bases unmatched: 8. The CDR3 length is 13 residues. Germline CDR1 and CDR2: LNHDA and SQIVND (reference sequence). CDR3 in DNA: TGTGCCAGCCGGACAGGGCATTCGGATACGCAGTATTTT. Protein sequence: CASRTGHSDTQYF.

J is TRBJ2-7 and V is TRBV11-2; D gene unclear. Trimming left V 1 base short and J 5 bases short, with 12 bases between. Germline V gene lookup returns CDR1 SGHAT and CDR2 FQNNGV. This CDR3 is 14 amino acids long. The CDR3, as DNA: TGTGCCAGCAGCTTAGGATTGGAGAAAAACGAGCAGTACTTC. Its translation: CASSLGLEKNEQYF.

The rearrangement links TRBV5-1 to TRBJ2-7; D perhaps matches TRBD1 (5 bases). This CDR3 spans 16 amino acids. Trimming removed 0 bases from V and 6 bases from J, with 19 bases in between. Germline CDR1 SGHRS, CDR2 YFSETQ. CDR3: CASSLAGQSPRGEQYF. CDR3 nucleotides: TGCGCCAGCAGCTTGGCAGGACAATCCCCCCGTGGCGAGCAGTACTTC. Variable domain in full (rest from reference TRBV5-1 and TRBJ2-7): KAGVTQTPRYLIKTRGQQVTLSCSPISGHRSVSWYQQTPGQGLQFLFEYFSETQRNKGNFPGRFSGRQFSNSRSEMNVSTLELGDSALYLCASSLAGQSPRGEQYFGPGTRLTVT.

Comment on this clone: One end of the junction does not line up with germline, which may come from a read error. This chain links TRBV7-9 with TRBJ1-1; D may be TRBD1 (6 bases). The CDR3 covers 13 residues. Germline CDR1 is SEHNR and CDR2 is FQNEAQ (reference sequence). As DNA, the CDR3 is TGTGCCAGCACCCAAACAGGGAACGCTGAAGCTTTCTTT. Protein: CASTQTGNAEAFF.

CDR3 DNA: TGTGCCAGCAGTGTAGGAGACTTCTCTCAGTTCTTC. The encoded protein is CASSVGDFSQFF. The chain links TRBV2 to TRBJ2-1; D is uncertain. Germline assignment: CDR1 SNHLY and CDR2 FYNNEI. The CDR3 has 12 residues. V was cut by 4 bases and J by 13 bases, with 14 bases left in between.

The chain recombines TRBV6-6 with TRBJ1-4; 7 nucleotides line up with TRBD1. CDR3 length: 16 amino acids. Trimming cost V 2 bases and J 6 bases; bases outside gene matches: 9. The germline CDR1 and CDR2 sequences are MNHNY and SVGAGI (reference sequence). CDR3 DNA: TGTGCCAGCAGTTACCAGTTTGGGACAGTTTATGAAAAACTGTTTTTT. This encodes CASSYQFGTVYEKLFF.